This TCR beta chain was found in a study of blood T cell repertoires in COVID-19. At the level of the study: Spain, Italy and the United States supplied samples that represented acute and convalescent COVID-19.

As handled by the study authors: From reference gene primer amplification, estimates of nucleated cell counts were derived. Generated by immunoSEQ multiplex PCR, the TCRdb table keeps only in-frame clones and is missing some. V and J calls and clone size follow that table, whereas D and trimming were derived from the DNA. The sample lists some 200,000 clones; under 90% were seen once. Enrolled through a virtual design, the participants were between 18 and 89 years of age and came from 24 US areas. The study recruited exposed participants who had met a COVID-19 case within 2 weeks before entry. The sequence was collected from a woman aged 45 to 65 who had been exposed to COVID-19. Input material: PBMCs or T cells enriched from blood (not recorded which).

For the CDR3, the DNA is TGCGCCAGCAGCTTGCGGGGACTAGTTATGGGCGATGAGCAGTTCTTC. Residues: CASSLRGLVMGDEQFF. J is TRBJ2-1 and V is TRBV5-1; TRBD2 agrees at 8 bases. The CDR3 loop spans 16 amino acids. The germline gives CDR1 SGHRS, CDR2 YFSETQ. After removal of 1 base from V and 8 bases from J, the junction contained 11 bases not matched to a gene.